This T cell receptor (beta chain) was sequenced during a study of breast tumors, draining lymph nodes, adjacent tissues. TCRdb analysed the multiplex PCR reads with MiXCR anew, one entry per CDR3 protein. The table records some 120,000 distinct CDR3 sequences, 20% of them present only once. Axillary draining lymph nodes of breast cancer patients supplied the node samples. The table lists this clonotype with many counts. The CDR3 is made up of 16 amino acids. The V end lost 0 bases, the J end lost 5 bases, and 14 bases lay between the germline ends. The germline V gene has CDR1 SGHVS and CDR2 FNYEAQ. Specimen: axillary lymph node tissue. The chain has TRBV7-6 and TRBJ2-1, with D possibly being TRBD1 or TRBD2 (7 bases each). The sequence came from a female donor with breast cancer. Some clones in this sample may be carry-over from other donors' samples. This chain's CDR3 is CASSLAAGQTNNEQFF. In DNA, the CDR3 is TGTGCCAGCAGCTTAGCAGCGGGACAGACTAACAATGAGCAGTTCTTC.